The rows below give T cell receptor beta chains drawn from one sample of a study of T cells of healthy individuals. TCRdb recomputed calls from the 5' RACE reads with MiXCR, one row per CDR3 protein. The data show 63,000 or so distinct CDR3 sequences, roughly 16% seen once. The receptors were sampled from a human donor in good health. CDR3s include the opening cysteine and the closing phenylalanine or tryptophan. A D gene is named only where the DNA matches it firmly. Not every row has a clone size; where given, it reads once, few, many or a size class.

J gene | D gene | clone size | CDR3 length | V gene | CDR3 DNA | CDR3 protein
TRBJ2-2 | TRBD1 | many | 15 | TRBV5-1 | TGCGCCAGCAGCTTGGGACAGGGTCACACCGGGGAGCTGTTTTTT | CASSLGQGHTGELFF
TRBJ1-2 | NA | NA | 11 | TRBV29-1 | TGCAGCGCCGGGACGGAGTTTGGCTACACCTTC | CSAGTEFGYTF
TRBJ2-7 | NA | NA | 13 | TRBV20-1 | TGCAGTGCACCCAAACAGAGCTCCTACGAGCAGTACTTC | CSAPKQSSYEQYF
TRBJ1-4 | NA | NA | 14 | TRBV28 | TGTGCCAGCACCCTCGGAGGGTTTGAGGAAAAACTGTTTTTT | CASTLGGFEEKLFF
TRBJ2-7 | NA | NA | 15 | TRBV7-3 | TGTGCCAGCAGCTTAATTCCGGGACCAGCTTACGAGCAGTACTTC | CASSLIPGPAYEQYF
TRBJ2-7 | NA | NA | 14 | TRBV20-1 | TGCAGTGCACCAACAGGGAGGGGTTTCCACGAGCAGTACTTC | CSAPTGRGFHEQYF
TRBJ2-4 | TRBD1 | few | 16 | TRBV7-8 | TGTGCCAGCAGCCCCCACTCCGGGACAGGGGGCAACATTCAGTACTTC | CASSPHSGTGGNIQYF
TRBJ2-3 | NA | NA | 13 | TRBV7-2 | TGTGCCAGCACCTACTTACACGGGGATACGCAGTATTTT | CASTYLHGDTQYF
TRBJ2-1 | NA | NA | 13 | TRBV7-3 | TGTGCCAGCAGCCCGGACCTCGGCAATGAGCAGTTCTTC | CASSPDLGNEQFF
TRBJ2-3 | NA | NA | 13 | TRBV20-1 | TGCAGTGCTAGAGGCCCAGGGACGGAGGTGCAGTATTTT | CSARGPGTEVQYF
TRBJ2-5 | TRBD2 | NA | 15 | TRBV7-9 | TGTGCCAGCAGCTGGGCCGGGGGGGTCCAAGAGACCCAGTACTTC | CASSWAGGVQETQYF
TRBJ2-3 | NA | NA | 13 | TRBV5-1 | TGCGCCAGCAGCTTGGGGGGCGAAGATACGCAGTATTTT | CASSLGGEDTQYF
TRBJ2-1 | TRBD1 | NA | 16 | TRBV4-2 | TGTGCCAGCAGCCAAGTTAGCAGGACAGGGAACAATGAGCAGTTCTTC | CASSQVSRTGNNEQFF
TRBJ1-4 | NA | NA | 14 | TRBV4-3 | TGCGCCAGCAGCCAGGATCGTCTCCCTGAAAAACTGTTTTTT | CASSQDRLPEKLFF
TRBJ1-5 | NA | NA | 15 | TRBV4-2 | TGTGCCAGCAGCCAAGAGGCAGGCGAGAATCAGCCCCAGCATTTT | CASSQEAGENQPQHF
TRBJ2-5 | NA | many | 16 | TRBV7-9 | TGTGCCAGCAGCTTAGGGGAGGGGGCGCTTCAAGAGACCCAGTACTTC | CASSLGEGALQETQYF
TRBJ2-7 | NA | few | 14 | TRBV3-1 | TGTGCCAGCAGCCCCTCCGGCCACACCTACGAGCAGTACTTC | CASSPSGHTYEQYF
TRBJ2-3 | NA | NA | 15 | TRBV7-3 | TGTGCCAGCAGCTTAATCCTAGCCTCTACAGATACGCAGTATTTT | CASSLILASTDTQYF
TRBJ2-7 | TRBD1 | few | 15 | TRBV23-1 | TGCGCCAGCAGTCAAGTAAGGGGGCATGTCTACGAGCAGTACTTC | CASSQVRGHVYEQYF
TRBJ2-3 | TRBD2 | many | 17 | TRBV6-5 | TGTGCCAGCAGTGAGTCCCGGGAGGCTCGCGGGGCAGATACGCAGTATTTT | CASSESREARGADTQYF
TRBJ1-6 | NA | many | 13 | TRBV10-2 | TGCGCCAGCAGTTGGGACGCTAATTCACCCCTCCACTTT | CASSWDANSPLHF
TRBJ2-7 | NA | NA | 18 | TRBV6-2/TRBV6-3 | TGTGCCAGCAGTTACTCTCGGGACGCGGGTCCGAGCCCCTACGAGCAGTACTTC | CASSYSRDAGPSPYEQYF
TRBJ2-1 | NA | few | 16 | TRBV28 | TGTGCCAGCAGTCCCCCGTCAGGGTACTCCTACAATGAGCAGTTCTTC | CASSPPSGYSYNEQFF
TRBJ2-7 | TRBD2 | many | 15 | TRBV7-9 | TGTGCCAGCAGCCGGTTGGTAGCGGGCGTTTGGGAGCAGTACTTC | CASSRLVAGVWEQYF
TRBJ1-2 | NA | few | 15 | TRBV12-3/TRBV12-4 | TGTGCCAGCAACTCCCCCGGGACGGCGAACTATGGCTACACCTTC | CASNSPGTANYGYTF
TRBJ2-1 | NA | few | 14 | TRBV20-1 | TGCAGTGCTAACCTGGGGGCCGGTTACCATGAGCAGTTCTTC | CSANLGAGYHEQFF
TRBJ1-2 | TRBD1 | many | 15 | TRBV12-3/TRBV12-4 | TGTGCCAGCAGGAACGCAGGGGGAGGGGGATATGGCTACACCTTC | CASRNAGGGGYGYTF
TRBJ1-1 | NA | many | 15 | TRBV2 | TGTGCCAGCAGCCACCGGGCCCTAAGGAACACTGAAGCTTTCTTT | CASSHRALRNTEAFF